These 25 T cell receptor beta chains were sequenced from one sample in a study of regulatory T cells in long-lasting Graves disease. The time point: newly diagnosed GD, antithyroid drugs for less than 3 months. Isolated PBMC RNA provided the starting material for the TCR library. Combining iRepertoire HTBI primers with Arm-PCR of CDR3 regions, the authors built TCR beta libraries. TCRdb redid the calling of the multiplex PCR reads with MiXCR, one entry per CDR3 protein. The data show 400,000 to 550,000 distinct CDR3 sequences, with about 16% seen just once and 20% to 25% held by the top ten. These records were also assigned to another study, of T cells in Graves' hyperthyroidism and ophthalmopathy.

The starting material was peripheral blood mononuclear cells (PBMCs), obtained at new diagnosis, from a patient treated with antithyroid drugs. The receptors originated from a woman under 30 with Graves disease.

This sequence joins TRBV7-9 and TRBJ2-1; TRBD2 is a possible D gene (6 bases). Germline-derived CDR1 and CDR2 are SEHNR and FQNEAQ (reference sequence). This CDR3 has 15 residues. Trimming took off 1 base at V and 4 bases at J, with 11 bases between the two ends. The CDR3 sequence: CASSLGLAQYNEQFF. The CDR3 nucleotides are TGTGCCAGCAGCTTAGGGCTAGCGCAGTACAATGAGCAGTTCTTC.

This clonotype came up many times. The CDR3 loop reads CAWDRGGIGNQPQHF. CDR3 sequence (DNA): TGTGCCTGGGACAGGGGAGGGATAGGCAATCAGCCCCAGCATTTT. The rearrangement joins TRBV30 to TRBJ1-5; 8 bases are shared with TRBD1. Germline values: CDR1 GTSNPN, CDR2 SVGIG (reference sequence). The CDR3 spans 15 residues. V was clipped by 5 bases and J by 2 bases; unmatched bases: 8.

Turning to this clonotype: A read error likely explains this, since a far larger clone differs by one base. The V gene is TRBV28, the J gene TRBJ2-2, with 8 positions matching TRBD1. J lost 3 bases, V lost 6 bases, and 3 bases had no gene match. The CDR3 sequence is 14 residues long. Germline V gene data show CDR1 as MDHEN and CDR2 as SYDVKM. CDR3 sequence (DNA): TGTGCCAGCAGCGTGACAGGGGACACCGGGGAGCTGTTTTTT. Its protein is CASSVTGDTGELFF.

Comments on this clonotype: Compared with germline, one end of the junction differs, possibly owing to a read error. DNA for the CDR3: TGCGCCGGCAGCTTTAGGGGGGACGACATAGATACGCAGTATTTT. Translating gives CAGSFRGDDIDTQYF. The gene calls are TRBV5-1 and TRBJ2-3; possibly TRBD1 or TRBD2 for D (6 bases each). The CDR3 spans 15 residues. CDR1 and CDR2 (germline): SGHRS, YFSETQ.

This clonotype was detected ten times or more. The genes are TRBV27 and TRBJ2-1; 9 positions match TRBD2. Germline V gene sequence: CDR1 MNHEY, CDR2 SMNVEV (reference sequence). The ends lost 7 bases at V and 2 bases at J; junction bases unmatched: 6. The CDR3 totals 15 residues. The CDR3 region has the DNA TGTGCCAGCACCGGAGCGGGAGGCCCCTACAATGAGCAGTTCTTC. Its translation is CASTGAGGPYNEQFF.

The table lists this clonotype with many counts. The V call is TRBV2, the J call TRBJ1-5, with unresolved D. The CDR3 runs to 14 residues. CDR1 SNHLY and CDR2 FYNNEI come from the germline V gene. The V end lost 2 bases, the J end lost 1 base, and 6 bases lay between the germline ends. CDR3 residues: CASSETYSNQPQHF. DNA for the CDR3: TGTGCCAGCAGTGAAACCTACAGCAATCAGCCCCAGCATTTT.

The sample holds many counts of this clonotype. The chain links TRBV29-1 to TRBJ2-1, with 8 nucleotides matching TRBD2. The CDR3 extends over 16 amino acids. Looked up from germline, CDR1 is SQVTM and CDR2 is ANQGSEA. V lost 6 bases, J lost 1 base, and 11 bases stayed unmatched. CDR3 coding DNA: TGCAGCGTGAGGATAGGCACTAGCGGTTCCTACAATGAGCAGTTCTTC. As protein: CSVRIGTSGSYNEQFF.

This clonotype was found many times. The chain joins TRBV5-1 to TRBJ2-7; 7 bases agree with TRBD1. V lost 4 bases and J lost 2; bases outside the gene matches: 6. The germline CDR1 and CDR2 sequences are SGHRS and YFSETQ. The CDR3 is 14 amino acids. As DNA, the CDR3 is TGCGCCAGCAGCCCTACAGGGGTTACCTACGAGCAGTACTTC. Translation: CASSPTGVTYEQYF.

For the CDR3, the DNA is TGTGCCAGCAGCTTAGTCGGTTCGGCGGGAGATACGCAGTATTTT. Amino acid sequence: CASSLVGSAGDTQYF. The J gene is TRBJ2-3, the V gene TRBV11-2, with D maybe TRBD2 (5 bases). V lost 1 base to trimming and J lost 5 bases, with 13 bases between them. Germline values: CDR1 SGHAT, CDR2 FQNNGV. The CDR3 is 15 amino acids.

This clonotype was seen repeatedly, ten times or more. A read error may account for a junction end that differs from germline. The chain is built from TRBV7-8 and TRBJ2-7; TRBD2 is a possible D gene (6 bases). CDR1 is SGHVS and CDR2 is FQNEAQ in the germline V gene. This CDR3 spans 14 amino acids. The CDR3: CASSLGGLAYEQYF. The CDR3 nucleotides read TGCGCCAGCAGCTTAGGAGGGCTTGCCTACGAGCAGTACTTC.

This clonotype was seen only a few times. The CDR3 sequence is CASILTRERAGSYNEQFF. DNA for the CDR3: TGTGCCAGCATACTCACCCGGGAACGGGCAGGCTCCTACAATGAGCAGTTCTTC. The chain recombines TRBV7-9 with TRBJ2-1; D perhaps matches TRBD2 (5 bases). V lost 7 bases, J lost 0 bases, and 22 bases lay in between. The germline V gene encodes CDR1 SEHNR and CDR2 FQNEAQ (reference sequence). This CDR3 comprises 18 residues.

This clonotype was observed a few times. The chain couples TRBV6-5 to TRBJ2-2; TRBD1 is a possible D gene (5 bases). V gave up 4 bases and J gave up 6 bases, with 12 bases separating them. Germline CDR1 MNHEY, CDR2 SVGAGI. This CDR3 spans 14 amino acids. CDR3 coding DNA: TGTGCCAGCAGTTTCGCAGGGATTCCCGGGGAGCTGTTTTTT. The encoded protein is CASSFAGIPGELFF.

The chain uses TRBV6-2 or TRBV6-3 and TRBJ2-1; possible D gene TRBD2, 6 bases. Germline V lookup: CDR1 MNHEY, CDR2 SVGEGT. Trimming shortened V by 5 bases and J by 6 bases, and 17 bases separated the two germline ends. The CDR3 consists of 15 residues. Written as DNA, the CDR3 is TGTGCCAGCAGTAGTCCCGGGACTTTCCCCAATGAGCAGTTCTTC. This codes for CASSSPGTFPNEQFF.

This clonotype came up a few times. The rearrangement uses TRBV7-9 and TRBJ2-3; D remains ambiguous. In germline, CDR1 is SEHNR, CDR2 FQNEAQ (reference sequence). This CDR3 spans 16 amino acids. V dropped 1 base and J dropped 3 bases, with 14 bases sitting between them. CDR3 residues: CASSLGAGWLTDTQYF. CDR3 in DNA: TGTGCCAGCAGCTTAGGGGCAGGCTGGTTGACAGATACGCAGTATTTT.

The chain links TRBV28 to TRBJ1-6, with 8 nucleotides matching TRBD1. The CDR3 spans 15 residues. With 5 bases clipped from V and 6 bases from J, the junction kept 6 bases outside the gene matches. The germline V gene encodes CDR1 MDHEN and CDR2 SYDVKM. The CDR3 coding sequence is TGTGCCAGCAGTACCCGACAGGGGCCTAATTCACCCCTCCACTTT. This translates into CASSTRQGPNSPLHF.

This clonotype appeared many times. The J gene is TRBJ2-7, the V gene TRBV2; 7 bases map to TRBD1. The germline V gene encodes CDR1 SNHLY and CDR2 FYNNEI. V shed 8 bases and J 4 bases; nucleotides not matched to a gene: 14. CDR3 size: 15 residues. The CDR3 region has the DNA TGTGCCAGCGCAAGAGGGGGCATCGGGCTGTACGAGCAGTACTTC. Protein product: CASARGGIGLYEQYF.

The DNA for the CDR3 is TGTGCCAGTAGTAAGGATCTCTACGAGCAGTACTTC. Encoded protein: CASSKDLYEQYF. This chain joins TRBV19 and TRBJ2-7; D is unclear. With 4 bases removed from V and 3 bases from J, the gap between germline ends came to 7 bases. CDR3 length: 12 residues. From germline, CDR1 is LNHDA and CDR2 SQIVND (reference sequence).

This clonotype was seen only a few times. The rearrangement joins TRBV20-1 to TRBJ2-1; D possibly matches TRBD1 or TRBD2 (5 bases each). Germline CDR1 and CDR2: DFQATT and SNEGSKA (reference sequence). V was cut by 2 bases and J by 9 bases, with 17 bases left in between. The CDR3 consists of 14 residues. The CDR3 coding sequence is TGCAGTGCTAGATTTGGGGGAGACTCTAGTGAGCAGTTCTTC. This encodes CSARFGGDSSEQFF.

This clonotype was detected a few times. V usage is TRBV12-3 or TRBV12-4 and J usage is TRBJ1-3; 8 nucleotides line up with TRBD1. This CDR3 has 16 amino acids. Trimming at V came to 6 bases and at J to 3 bases, leaving 10 bases not matched to a gene. CDR3 amino acids: CASSPGTGTGGNTIYF. As DNA, the CDR3 is TGTGCCAGCAGCCCCGGCACCGGGACAGGTGGAAACACCATATATTTT.

The gene calls are TRBV10-3 and TRBJ2-2, with D unclear. Germline-derived CDR1 and CDR2 are ENHRY and SYGVKD. CDR3 length equals 11 residues. V shed 4 bases and J shed 7 bases, with 4 bases lying between them. CDR3 region: CAISVDGELFF. The CDR3 region has the DNA TGTGCCATCAGTGTGGACGGGGAGCTGTTTTTT.

This clonotype was picked up many times. The gene calls are TRBV27 and TRBJ1-1; maybe TRBD1 (5 bases). Between the trimmed V and J ends, which lost 6 bases and 3 bases, there was a span of 17 bases. The CDR3 spans 15 residues. Germline CDR1 and CDR2: MNHEY and SMNVEV (reference sequence). This CDR3 is CASRAIFGGDTEAFF. CDR3 nucleotide sequence: TGTGCCAGCAGGGCAATCTTTGGGGGGGACACTGAAGCTTTCTTT.

The chain joins TRBV19 to TRBJ2-5, with TRBD2 as a possible D gene (6 bases). V was clipped by 1 base and J by 5 bases, with 11 bases between them. CDR3 length equals 14 residues. Looked up from germline, CDR1 is LNHDA and CDR2 is SQIVND (reference sequence). The CDR3: CASSIGLGIETQYF. The CDR3 DNA reads as TGTGCCAGTAGTATAGGACTAGGAATTGAGACCCAGTACTTC.

V usage is TRBV4-1 and J usage is TRBJ2-7; maybe TRBD2 (6 bases). Germline lookup yields CDR1 MGHRA and CDR2 YSYEKL. This CDR3 spans 15 amino acids. V dropped 0 bases and J dropped 6 bases, with 15 bases sitting between them. CDR3 sequence (DNA): TGCGCCAGCAGCCAAGAGGCTAGCGTAGGCTCCGAGCAGTACTTC. Translating it yields CASSQEASVGSEQYF.

Regarding this clonotype: At one end, the junction sequence differs from germline, possibly due to a read error. This chain uses TRBV28 with TRBJ1-3; D unclear. CDR1 MDHEN and CDR2 SYDVKM come from the germline V gene. The CDR3 length is 14 residues. The CDR3 protein is CDSSSRVSGNTIYF. The CDR3 region has the DNA TGTGACAGCAGCTCAAGGGTCTCTGGAAACACCATATATTTT.

This clonotype was detected a few times. The chain combines TRBV20-1 with TRBJ2-1; perhaps TRBD2 as D (6 bases). The CDR3 covers 14 residues. CDR1 and CDR2 (germline): DFQATT, SNEGSKA (reference sequence). V dropped 5 bases and J dropped 1 base, with 12 bases sitting between them. CDR3 coding DNA: TGCAGTGCTTCGGGAGTACGATCCTACAATGAGCAGTTCTTC. Encoded protein: CSASGVRSYNEQFF.